These 17 T cell receptor beta chains came from one sample sequenced in a study of human thymus T cells. Only in-frame clones appear in the TCRdb table, and some are missing; sequencing was by immunoSEQ multiplex PCR. The data hold some 120,000 clones, with around 94% observed a single time. Thymus tissue for the work was resected from patients undergoing corrective heart surgery. Sequenced sample: thymus tissue. All receptors come from a boy under two years old with a congenital heart defect but otherwise immunologically healthy.

V and J are TRBV27 and TRBJ1-1; 12 bases agree with TRBD1. J gave up 5 bases and V 2 bases, and 12 bases lay outside the gene matches. The CDR3 length is 18 residues. Germline CDR1 and CDR2: MNHEY and SMNVEV (reference sequence). CDR3 coding DNA: TGTGCCAGCAGTTTACGTGAGGGGACAGGGGGCGCATGGACTGAAGCTTTCTTT. The encoded protein is CASSLREGTGGAWTEAFF.

The V and J genes are TRBV9 and TRBJ2-7, with D unclear. The V gene lost 0 bases and the J gene lost 6 bases, with 22 bases spanning the gap. Germline loops: CDR1 SGDLS, CDR2 YYNGEE. This CDR3 comprises 17 residues. Here the CDR3 reads CASSVGPRSLGLSEQYF. The CDR3 DNA reads TGTGCCAGCAGCGTAGGGCCCCGGTCCCTAGGTCTGAGCGAGCAGTACTTC.

V is TRBV7-8 and J is TRBJ2-7; D is undetermined. The CDR3 spans 14 residues. The V gene's germline CDR1 is SGHVS and CDR2 FQNEAQ. The ends were cut back, 5 bases at V and 2 bases at J, with 13 bases in the middle. The CDR3 nucleotides are TGTGCCAGCAGCCTAAGGACGGACCCCTACGAGCAGTACTTC. It translates to CASSLRTDPYEQYF.

The V and J genes are TRBV19 and TRBJ1-2; 9 nucleotides align to TRBD1. This CDR3 is built from 13 residues. The germline V gene encodes CDR1 LNHDA and CDR2 SQIVND (reference sequence). J gave up 2 bases and V 8 bases, and 3 bases lay outside the gene matches. CDR3 coding DNA: TGTGCCAGTCTTGGGACAGGGAACTATGGCTACACCTTC. It is translated as CASLGTGNYGYTF.

CDR3 DNA sequence: TGCGCCAGCAGCTCGGACAGGAGGCCTGGAAACACCATATATTTT. Its translation is CASSSDRRPGNTIYF. The chain has TRBV5-1 and TRBJ1-3, with 7 bases fitting TRBD1. V gave up 3 bases and J gave up 2 bases; unmatched junction bases: 5. Per germline, CDR1 SGHRS and CDR2 YFSETQ. The CDR3 totals 15 residues.

This chain joins TRBV4-3 and TRBJ1-1; D is ambiguous. The CDR3 sequence is 14 residues long. Trimming shortened V by 0 bases and J by 1 base, and 6 bases separated the two germline ends. Germline values: CDR1 LGHNA, CDR2 YSLEER. The CDR3 DNA sequence: TGCGCCAGCAGCCAAGATTTACGGAACACTGAAGCTTTCTTT. Translating gives CASSQDLRNTEAFF.

The chain uses TRBV7-2 and TRBJ1-2; D may be TRBD1 (6 bases). Looked up from germline, CDR1 is SGHTA and CDR2 is FQGNSA. The germline V and J ends were trimmed by 1 base and 3 bases, with 18 bases remaining between them. The CDR3 sequence is 17 residues long. The CDR3 DNA reads TGTGCCAGCAGCTTAGTTAGGGGCAGGGGCGCCGACTATGGCTACACCTTC. Residues: CASSLVRGRGADYGYTF.

The gene calls are TRBV11-2 and TRBJ2-2; 8 bases fit TRBD2. CDR3 length: 19 amino acids. J gave up 6 bases and V 4 bases, and 19 bases lay outside the gene matches. Germline values: CDR1 SGHAT, CDR2 FQNNGV. The CDR3 DNA is TGTGCCAGCAGCTGTAGCCCCCGCAGCCGAGCGGGGGTAGCCGGGGAGCTGTTTTTT. Its translation is CASSCSPRSRAGVAGELFF.

The rearrangement links TRBV7-2 to TRBJ2-5, with 10 bases matching TRBD2. CDR1 SGHTA and CDR2 FQGNSA come from the germline V gene. Germline trimming cut 1 base from V and 4 bases from J; bases unmatched to any gene: 6. CDR3 length: 16 amino acids. The CDR3 reads CASSLESGGALETQYF. The DNA for the CDR3 is TGTGCCAGCAGCTTAGAGAGCGGGGGGGCCTTAGAGACCCAGTACTTC.

This chain links TRBV9 with TRBJ2-2; D remains ambiguous. The V end lost 9 bases, the J end lost 5 bases, and 5 bases lay between the germline ends. CDR3 length: 10 amino acids. Germline values: CDR1 SGDLS, CDR2 YYNGEE. This chain's CDR3 is CATETGELFF. The DNA for the CDR3 is TGTGCCACTGAGACCGGGGAGCTGTTTTTT.

The chain has TRBV4-2 and TRBJ1-1; D remains unclear. This CDR3 spans 13 amino acids. The germline V gene encodes CDR1 LGHNA and CDR2 YNFKEQ. V was trimmed by 5 bases and J by 2 bases, leaving 9 bases between them. The CDR3 coding sequence is TGTGCCAGCAGCTTGGCTCGTAACACTGAAGCTTTCTTT. It encodes CASSLARNTEAFF.

The gene calls are TRBV12-2 and TRBJ2-7; the table names TRBD2, a call not compared with the DNA. TRBV12-2 is a documented pseudogene. The CDR3 runs to 18 residues. The CDR3 DNA sequence: TGTGCAAGTCGCTTCCAACCGCCTAGCGGGGGGCCCCCCTACGAGCAGTACTTC. It encodes CASRFQPPSGGPPYEQYF.

This clone has just a few counts. The chain joins TRBV9 to TRBJ1-1; no definite D call. The CDR3 covers 15 residues. The germline CDR1 and CDR2 sequences are SGDLS and YYNGEE. V lost 0 bases and J 0 bases, leaving 9 bases between the germline ends. The CDR3 region has the DNA TGTGCCAGCAGCGTAGAACGGGAGATGAACACTGAAGCTTTCTTT. This translates into CASSVEREMNTEAFF.

This clone has just one count. This chain connects TRBV6-6 to TRBJ1-6; no reliable D call. Trimming removed 5 bases from V and 6 bases from J, with 14 bases in between. This CDR3 region has 15 residues. CDR1 and CDR2 (germline): MNHNY, SVGAGI (reference sequence). The CDR3 DNA sequence: TGTGCCAGCAGTGACCGGACGCCGGTTAATTCACCCCTCCACTTT. Amino acid sequence: CASSDRTPVNSPLHF.

The rearrangement links TRBV6-1 to TRBJ1-1; 10 nucleotides match TRBD1. The CDR3 length is 16 residues. The V gene's germline CDR1 is MNHNS and CDR2 SASEGT. V shed 4 bases, J shed 1 base, and the junction held 6 bases outside the gene matches. Written as DNA, the CDR3 is TGTGCCAGCAGTGCCGGGACAGGGGTAACGAACACTGAAGCTTTCTTT. Amino acid sequence: CASSAGTGVTNTEAFF.

The chain combines TRBV28 with TRBJ1-3; D perhaps matches TRBD1 (5 bases). This CDR3 contains 15 residues. The V and J ends lost 2 bases and 4 bases respectively, with 12 bases between them. Germline V CDR1 and CDR2: MDHEN, SYDVKM. For the CDR3, the DNA is TGTGCCAGCAGTTTAAGCAGGGTACGGGGAAACACCATATATTTT. This encodes CASSLSRVRGNTIYF.

The genes are TRBV30 and TRBJ1-2, with D possibly matching TRBD1 (6 bases). This CDR3 spans 17 amino acids. The V and J ends lost 2 bases and 3 bases respectively, with 22 bases between them. Germline-derived CDR1 and CDR2 are GTSNPN and SVGIG (reference sequence). For the CDR3, the DNA is TGTGCCTGGAGTACTATTGACCCAGTTACAGGGTACTATGGCTACACCTTC. This sequence encodes CAWSTIDPVTGYYGYTF.